Listed here are 32 T cell receptor beta chains from one sample, sequenced in a study of shared clonotypes between healthy human individuals (dated by TCRdb to about 2020). The protocol used for the library was the immunoSEQ multiplex PCR assay. In TCRdb, the immuneACCESS table is reduced to in-frame sequences with V and J assigned. These tables do not hold every clone; where another copy was compared, an unresolved V gene accounts for under half, and the others remain unexplained. This sample holds approximately 440,000 clones; approximately 80% were observed only once. Jointly, the top ten make up approximately 12% of the sample. Sequencing was performed on PBMCs. The receptors were sampled from a woman aged 35 to 49 in good health. Some clones in this sample may be carry-over from other donors' samples.

Only a few counts were recorded for this clone. This chain joins TRBV30 and TRBJ1-5; a weak D match, TRBD1 (5 bases). The CDR3 totals 13 residues. The germline V gene has CDR1 GTSNPN and CDR2 SVGIG (reference sequence). V dropped 1 base and J dropped 4 bases, with 8 bases sitting between them. CDR3 region: CAWSGGRNQPQHF. CDR3 DNA sequence: TGTGCCTGGAGTGGGGGGAGGAATCAGCCCCAGCATTTT.

CDR3 coding DNA: TGTGCCAGCAGCTCCGGACAGCAGAACACTGAAGCTTTCTTT. The encoded protein is CASSSGQQNTEAFF. V and J are TRBV5-4 and TRBJ1-1; D may be TRBD1 (6 bases). Germline loops: CDR1 SGHNT, CDR2 YYREEE (reference sequence). This CDR3 region has 14 residues. The ends were cut back, 3 bases at V and 1 base at J, with 10 bases in the middle.

The chain links TRBV7-3 to TRBJ1-2; 8 bases fit TRBD1. Germline V gene data show CDR1 as SGHTA and CDR2 as FQGTGA. With V trimmed by 5 bases and J by 4 bases, 6 bases remained unmatched. The CDR3 covers 14 residues. CDR3 protein: CASSSGQGLYGYTF. CDR3 nucleotide sequence: TGTGCCAGCAGCAGCGGACAGGGCCTCTATGGCTACACCTTC.

The genes are TRBV18 and TRBJ1-1; D is perhaps TRBD1 (5 bases). The CDR3 extends over 16 amino acids. With 0 bases removed from V and 3 bases from J, the gap between germline ends came to 14 bases. Germline values: CDR1 KGHSH, CDR2 LQKENI. Here the CDR3 DNA reads TGTGCCAGCTCACCACCGGCCCAGGGACGATACACTGAAGCTTTCTTT. Translation: CASSPPAQGRYTEAFF.

The chain carries TRBV5-6 and TRBJ1-1; D unresolved. The CDR3 is 11 residues long. Trimming took off 4 bases at V and 7 bases at J, with 8 bases between the two ends. Germline values: CDR1 SGHDT, CDR2 YYEEEE. CDR3 sequence: CASSLGLEAFF. CDR3 DNA sequence: TGTGCCAGCAGCCTAGGTCTTGAAGCTTTCTTT.

In regard to this clone: It differs at one base from a far larger clone, so likely a read error. The chain joins TRBV28 to TRBJ1-5; tentatively, D is TRBD1 (5 bases). In germline, CDR1 is MDHEN, CDR2 SYDVKM. This CDR3 spans 16 amino acids. Here the CDR3 reads CASSLELGDGNQPRHF. In nucleotides, the CDR3 is TGTGCCAGCAGTTTAGAGTTGGGGGACGGTAATCAGCCCCGGCATTTT.

Note on this clone: With a far larger clone one base away, a read error is the likely cause. Other DNA sequences from this sample encode an identical CDR3 as well. This chain uses TRBV27 with TRBJ1-1; the D gene is possibly TRBD1 (6 bases). From germline, CDR1 is MNHEY and CDR2 SMNVEV (reference sequence). The CDR3 sequence is 16 residues long. CDR3 sequence reads: CASSLGGWGVKGEAFF. In DNA form, the CDR3 reads TGCGCCAGCAGTTTAGGGGGTTGGGGGGTGAAAGGTGAAGCTTTCTTT.

This clone has just a few counts. The V call is TRBV5-1, the J call TRBJ2-7; 9 bases line up with TRBD2. The germline V gene has CDR1 SGHRS and CDR2 YFSETQ. This CDR3 region has 14 residues. With V trimmed by 1 base and J by 2 bases, 1 base remained unmatched. CDR3 DNA sequence: TGCGCCAGCAGCTTGTCTAGCGGGGCCTACGAGCAGTACTTC. Translation gives CASSLSSGAYEQYF.

This clone was seen repeatedly, ten times or more. This rearrangement joins TRBV27 to TRBJ1-4; D is unresolved. Germline V lookup: CDR1 MNHEY, CDR2 SMNVEV (reference sequence). V shed 6 bases and J shed 0 bases, with 8 bases lying between them. This CDR3 comprises 14 residues. The DNA for the CDR3 is TGTGCCAGCAGACTGACCCCAACTAATGAAAAACTGTTTTTT. Its protein product is CASRLTPTNEKLFF.

The CDR3: CASSLESRETQYF. The DNA of the CDR3 is TGTGCCAGCAGCTTAGAATCCCGTGAGACCCAGTACTTC. V is TRBV7-2 and J is TRBJ2-5; D is ambiguous. Trimming stripped 1 base from V and 5 bases from J, with 8 bases between. Germline values: CDR1 SGHTA, CDR2 FQGNSA. The CDR3 has 13 amino acids.

The chain links TRBV4-3 to TRBJ2-1, with no clear D. V gave up 4 bases and J gave up 9 bases, with 10 bases separating them. CDR1 is LGHNA, CDR2 YSLEER, per germline. This CDR3 has 12 residues. Here the CDR3 reads CASSLGSGEQFF. In nucleotides, the CDR3 is TGCGCCAGCAGCCTCGGAAGTGGTGAGCAGTTCTTC.

This clone has only one observation. The chain is built from TRBV4-3 and TRBJ2-2; D might be TRBD2 (6 bases). The CDR3 is made up of 14 amino acids. Germline V lookup: CDR1 LGHNA, CDR2 YSLEER. With 4 bases removed from V and 2 bases from J, the gap between germline ends came to 8 bases. The CDR3 nucleotides are TGCGCCAGCAGCCCGGGGGTAAACACCGGGGAGCTGTTTTTT. Its translation is CASSPGVNTGELFF.

Details on this clone: A far more abundant clone sits one base away, making this likely a read error. The sample holds other DNA sequences that translate to the same CDR3. V and J are TRBV28 and TRBJ2-7; TRBD2 matches 14 bases. This CDR3 comprises 16 residues. Per germline, CDR1 MDHEN and CDR2 SYDVKM. The CDR3 protein is CASSPPGTSGSREQYF. As DNA, the CDR3 is TGTGCCAGCAGTCCGCCCGGGACTAGCGGGAGTCGCGAGCAGTACTTT.

The chain is built from TRBV19 and TRBJ2-5; D may be TRBD2 (7 bases). CDR3 length: 16 residues. V shed 6 bases and J shed 1 base, with 18 bases lying between them. From germline, CDR1 is LNHDA and CDR2 SQIVND (reference sequence). The CDR3 here is CASSMGGQLGQETQYF. CDR3 nucleotide sequence: TGTGCCAGTAGCATGGGGGGGCAGCTAGGCCAAGAGACCCAGTACTTC.

The chain uses TRBV13 and TRBJ2-3; TRBD2 matches 8 bases. The trim removed 5 bases at V and 4 bases at J, leaving 8 bases unmatched. This CDR3 is 15 amino acids long. The germline CDR1 and CDR2 sequences are PRHDT and FYEKMQ (reference sequence). The CDR3 DNA follows: TGTGCCAGCAGCCGGAGCGGGAGTAGGGCAGATACGCAGTATTTT. Translating gives CASSRSGSRADTQYF.

This clone was counted once. This chain connects TRBV7-9 to TRBJ2-7, with D tentatively TRBD2 (5 bases). Trimming stripped 1 base from V and 4 bases from J, with 11 bases between. This CDR3 is built from 14 residues. Germline CDR1 SEHNR, CDR2 FQNEAQ (reference sequence). CDR3 residues: CASSLGRELYEQYF. The CDR3 DNA sequence: TGTGCCAGCAGCTTAGGCCGGGAACTATACGAGCAGTACTTC. Using reference TRBV7-9 and TRBJ2-7 for the parts outside the CDR3, the full variable domain is DTGVSQNPRHKITKRGQNVTFRCDPISEHNRLYWYRQTLGQGPEFLTYFQNEAQLEKSRLLSDRFSAERPKGSFSTLEIQRTEQGDSAMYLCASSLGRELYEQYFGPGTRLTVT.

In regard to this clone: A much larger clone is a single base away; this may be a read error. This chain joins TRBV15 and TRBJ2-7, with TRBD1 identical over 9 bases. CDR3 length: 15 residues. V was clipped by 5 bases and J by 5 bases; unmatched bases: 10. Germline-derived CDR1 and CDR2 are LNHNV and YYDKDF (reference sequence). The CDR3 reads CATSGPGTGMDEQYF. Written as DNA, the CDR3 is TGTGCCACCAGCGGTCCCGGGACAGGGATGGACGAGCAGTACTTC.

This clone has a single count. The chain joins TRBV6-6 to TRBJ2-7, with 13 bases identical to TRBD2. The CDR3 covers 15 residues. J lost 5 bases, V lost 3 bases, and 4 bases had no gene match. CDR1 MNHNY and CDR2 SVGAGI come from the germline V gene (reference sequence). Here the CDR3 DNA reads TGTGCCAGCAGTTATGGACTAGCGGGAGCCAACGAGCAGTACTTC. It codes for CASSYGLAGANEQYF.

The V gene is TRBV7-2, the J gene TRBJ2-3; 11 nucleotides agree with TRBD2. Trimming cost V 5 bases and J 0 bases; bases outside gene matches: 4. Germline-derived CDR1 and CDR2 are SGHTA and FQGNSA. CDR3 length: 16 amino acids. CDR3 DNA: TGTGCCAGCAGCCCCCGGACTAGCGGGAGCACAGATACGCAGTATTTT. Translating gives CASSPRTSGSTDTQYF.

The chain couples TRBV5-1 to TRBJ2-1, with 8 bases that match TRBD2. This CDR3 is 15 amino acids long. Germline V lookup: CDR1 SGHRS, CDR2 YFSETQ. V was pared by 5 bases and J by 2 bases, with 6 bases of the junction left unmatched. The DNA of the CDR3 is TGCGCCAGCAGAATAACGGGAGGGCCCTACAATGAGCAGTTCTTC. Its translation is CASRITGGPYNEQFF.

This clone appeared once. V gene TRBV7-2 combines with J gene TRBJ2-7, with 7 bases identical to TRBD2. From germline, CDR1 is SGHTA and CDR2 FQGNSA. The CDR3 consists of 13 residues. V shed 1 base and J 4 bases; nucleotides not matched to a gene: 1. CDR3 protein: CASSLGLAYEQYF. Written as DNA, the CDR3 is TGTGCCAGCAGCTTAGGACTAGCATACGAGCAGTACTTC.

About this clone: At the DNA level, this CDR3 is encoded by other sequences in the same sample as well. This sequence joins TRBV5-1 and TRBJ1-3; D perhaps matches TRBD1 (5 bases). Between the trimmed V and J ends, which lost 0 bases and 4 bases, there was a span of 8 bases. Germline V gene data show CDR1 as SGHRS and CDR2 as YFSETQ. This CDR3 is 14 amino acids long. CDR3 bases: TGCGCCAGCAGCTTGGCAGGGTTCGGAAACACCATATATTTT. It codes for CASSLAGFGNTIYF.

As to this clone: A far larger clone is one nucleotide away, so this likely arose from a read error. The rearrangement links TRBV29-1 to TRBJ2-5, with 7 nucleotides matching TRBD2. The CDR3 loop spans 13 amino acids. The germline gives CDR1 SQVTM, CDR2 ANQGSEA. J was trimmed by 4 bases and V by 4 bases; bases with no gene match: 6. CDR3 in DNA: TGCAGCGTTGCGACTAGCACAGGAGAGACCCAGTACTTC. Its translation is CSVATSTGETQYF.

The chain combines TRBV11-2 with TRBJ2-2, with 7 bases matching TRBD1. The germline gives CDR1 SGHAT, CDR2 FQNNGV. After removal of 10 bases from V and 2 bases from J, the junction contained 13 bases not matched to a gene. The CDR3 runs to 16 residues. The CDR3 sequence is CAKPRTGGLNTGELFF. For the CDR3, the DNA is TGTGCCAAACCTCGGACAGGAGGACTCAACACCGGGGAGCTGTTTTTT.

A few counts support this clone. The J gene is TRBJ2-7, the V gene TRBV11-2, with D perhaps matching TRBD1 (6 bases). V lost 7 bases to trimming and J lost 2 bases, with 15 bases between them. The CDR3 is 14 amino acids. Germline loops: CDR1 SGHAT, CDR2 FQNNGV. CDR3 sequence: CASTWAGQPYEQYF. Written as DNA, the CDR3 is TGTGCCAGCACCTGGGCCGGACAGCCCTACGAGCAGTACTTC.

This chain joins TRBV5-4 and TRBJ2-1; D is unresolved. Germline V gene data show CDR1 as SGHNT and CDR2 as YYREEE (reference sequence). The V and J ends lost 4 bases and 4 bases respectively, with 3 bases between them. The CDR3 extends over 11 amino acids. CDR3 in amino acids: CASSTYNEQFF. DNA for the CDR3: TGTGCCAGCAGCACTTACAATGAGCAGTTCTTC.

With regard to this clone: A read error is likely here: a far larger clone is one base away. The J gene is TRBJ2-5, the V gene TRBV5-8; D is perhaps TRBD1 or TRBD2 (5 bases each). The CDR3 has 15 amino acids. Germline V gene lookup returns CDR1 SGHTS and CDR2 YDEGEE. This CDR3 is CASSPSGRKQETQHF. The CDR3 nucleotides are TGTGCCAGCAGCCCGTCGGGACGCAAGCAAGAGACCCAGCACTTC.

The chain links TRBV28 to TRBJ2-7; D possibly corresponds to TRBD2 (6 bases). In germline, CDR1 is MDHEN, CDR2 SYDVKM. V lost 6 bases and J 3 bases, leaving 15 bases between the germline ends. The CDR3 is 14 amino acids. DNA of the CDR3: TGTGCCAGCAGCCCCCCCGGGGGACGCTACGAGCAGTACTTC. Its translation is CASSPPGGRYEQYF.

V usage is TRBV11-3 and J usage is TRBJ2-1; a possible D gene is TRBD2 (6 bases). The ends were cut back, 5 bases at V and 6 bases at J, with 11 bases in the middle. CDR1 is SGHNT and CDR2 is YENEEA in the germline V gene. The CDR3 totals 13 residues. The CDR3 region has the DNA TGTGCCAGCAGCGCCCGACTAGGCAATGAGCAGTTCTTC. This translates into CASSARLGNEQFF.

The genes are TRBV2 and TRBJ2-1, with D perhaps TRBD1 or TRBD2 (5 bases each). Trimming took 8 bases from V and 6 from J, leaving 17 bases between them. The CDR3 has 14 amino acids. CDR1 and CDR2 (germline): SNHLY, FYNNEI. The CDR3 spells CASSIGGLGNEQFF. The CDR3 DNA is TGTGCCAGCTCGATTGGGGGTCTGGGCAATGAGCAGTTCTTC.

Only one count was recorded for this clone. V and J are TRBV30 and TRBJ1-1; D is ambiguous. This CDR3 region has 13 residues. CDR1 and CDR2 (germline): GTSNPN, SVGIG (reference sequence). V was cut by 2 bases and J by 10 bases, with 17 bases left in between. CDR3 sequence: CAWSKRQALGAFF. The CDR3 DNA sequence: TGTGCCTGGAGTAAAAGGCAGGCTCTGGGAGCTTTCTTT.

The V gene is TRBV5-4, the J gene TRBJ2-7; possibly TRBD1 or TRBD2 for D (5 bases each). Trimming took off 3 bases at V and 2 bases at J, with 15 bases between the two ends. The length of the CDR3 is 15 residues. From germline, CDR1 is SGHNT and CDR2 YYREEE (reference sequence). CDR3: CASSSAGTGTYEQYF. CDR3 bases: TGTGCCAGCAGCTCAGCCGGGACGGGGACCTACGAGCAGTACTTC.